Listed below are T cell receptor beta chains from one sample, sequenced in a study of blood T cell repertoires in COVID-19. Assay used: immunoSEQ multiplex PCR; TCRdb lists only in-frame clones, some missing. The sample contains 230,000 or so clones, about 80% of which appear only once. Sequences were obtained from PBMCs or T cells enriched from blood (not recorded which). Source of these receptors: a man in his fifties who had recovered from COVID-19. Each CDR3 is given with its conserved first and last residue. The D gene is left open where the match is weak. Only some rows state a clone size, as once, few, many or a class for expanded clones.

V	J	size	D	CDR3	DNA
TRBV6-5	TRBJ1-2	.	.	CASRAGVLIYGYTF	TGTGCCAGCAGGGCGGGCGTCCTGATCTATGGCTACACCTTC
TRBV5-1	TRBJ2-3	.	TRBD2	CASSLMLAGAEGDTQYF	TGCGCCAGCAGCTTGATGCTAGCGGGAGCCGAGGGAGATACGCAGTATTTT
TRBV12-5	TRBJ2-7	.	.	CASDPSGGQGSEQYF	TGTGCTAGTGACCCCTCGGGTGGTCAAGGTAGCGAGCAGTACTTC
TRBV24-1	TRBJ1-3	few	.	CATSVWASSGNTIYF	TGTGCCACCAGTGTTTGGGCCTCATCTGGAAACACCATATATTTT
TRBV11-3	TRBJ2-7	.	.	CASSLLASSGYEQYF	TGTGCCAGCAGCTTACTTGCTAGTTCGGGTTACGAGCAGTACTTC
TRBV5-6	TRBJ2-3	.	TRBD2	CASSLSGGTDTQYF	TGTGCCAGCAGCCTTAGCGGGGGCACAGATACGCAGTATTTT
TRBV7-9	TRBJ2-5	.	.	CASTFLGGQETQYF	TGTGCCAGCACCTTCCTAGGCGGACAAGAGACCCAGTACTTC
TRBV27	TRBJ2-2	once	TRBD1	CASRGQGRNTGELFF	TGTGCCAGCAGAGGACAGGGGAGGAACACCGGGGAGCTGTTTTTT
TRBV18	TRBJ2-2	.	.	CASSPTLDSLLFF	TGTGCCAGCTCACCAACACTGGACAGTCTACTGTTTTTT
TRBV7-9	TRBJ2-7	.	TRBD1	CATSRQGRYEQYF	TGTGCCACCTCAAGACAGGGAAGGTACGAGCAGTACTTC
TRBV6-2/TRBV6-3	TRBJ1-2	.	.	CASSYRYGYTF	TGTGCCAGCAGTTACCGGTATGGCTACACCTTC
TRBV11-1	TRBJ2-1	.	TRBD2	CASSPRGTRVHNEQFF	TGTGCCAGCAGCCCCCGCGGGACTAGGGTTCACAATGAGCAGTTCTTC
TRBV18	TRBJ2-7	.	TRBD2	CASSRLAGGLEEQYF	TGTGCCAGCTCGCGACTAGCGGGAGGTTTGGAGGAGCAGTACTTC
TRBV5-1	TRBJ2-7	.	.	CASSLSQGYEQYF	TGCGCCAGCAGCTTGTCACAGGGCTACGAGCAGTACTTC
TRBV7-3	TRBJ2-3	.	TRBD2	CASSLNPTLGSGRTDTQYF	TGTGCCAGCAGCTTAAATCCTACCCTAGGTAGCGGGAGGACAGATACGCAGTATTTT
TRBV12-5	TRBJ2-7	.	.	CASGLQGYEQYF	TGTGCTAGTGGTTTGCAGGGCTACGAGCAGTACTTC
TRBV6-5	TRBJ2-7	.	TRBD2	CATSGLAGDEYEQYF	TGTGCCACCTCTGGACTAGCGGGAGACGAATACGAGCAGTACTTC
TRBV7-3	TRBJ1-2	.	TRBD1	CASSATGNYGYTF	TGTGCCAGCAGCGCGACAGGGAACTATGGCTACACCTTC
TRBV7-9	TRBJ1-2	.	.	CASSFAVYYTF	TGTGCCAGCAGCTTCGCAGTTTACTACACCTTC
TRBV9	TRBJ2-2	.	TRBD1	CASSVDRIPGQGFTGELFF	TGTGCCAGCAGCGTAGATAGGATACCGGGACAGGGATTTACCGGGGAGCTGTTTTTT
TRBV7-2	TRBJ1-5	few	.	CASVGGGRNQPQHF	TGTGCCAGCGTCGGGGGGGGGCGCAATCAGCCCCAGCATTTT
TRBV11-3	TRBJ1-5	.	.	CASSAGGSNQPQHF	TGTGCCAGCAGCGCGGGGGGGTCCAATCAGCCCCAGCATTTT
TRBV2	TRBJ2-1	.	TRBD2	CARKVERGGNNNEQFF	TGTGCCAGGAAAGTAGAACGGGGGGGAAACAACAATGAGCAGTTCTTC
TRBV19	TRBJ1-1	.	.	CASSIVGGSGEAFF	TGTGCCAGTAGTATCGTCGGGGGATCGGGTGAAGCTTTCTTT
TRBV3-1/TRBV3-2	TRBJ2-5	.	TRBD2	CASSQELGGGARETQYF	TGTGCCAGCAGCCAAGAGTTGGGCGGGGGGGCCCGAGAGACCCAGTACTTC
TRBV11-2	TRBJ2-3	.	.	CASSLTPRGDTQYF	TGTGCCAGCAGCCTGACTCCGAGGGGGGATACGCAGTATTTT
TRBV11-3	TRBJ2-3	.	.	CASSIRRGPDTQYF	TGTGCCAGCAGCATTAGGAGGGGGCCAGATACGCAGTATTTT
TRBV29-1	TRBJ2-7	once	.	CSVSLASWAEQYF	TGCAGCGTTAGTTTGGCCTCCTGGGCCGAGCAGTACTTC
TRBV19	TRBJ1-1	.	TRBD1	CASSIRQGEAFF	TGTGCCAGTAGTATACGACAGGGTGAAGCTTTCTTT
TRBV27	TRBJ2-3	few	.	CASKTWGVDTQYF	TGTGCCAGCAAAACATGGGGGGTAGATACGCAGTATTTT
TRBV5-4	TRBJ2-3	.	.	CASSLGAVGADTQYF	TGTGCCAGCAGCTTGGGGGCGGTTGGGGCTGATACGCAGTATTTT
TRBV7-8	TRBJ1-5	.	TRBD1	CASSADRVYQPQHF	TGTGCCAGCAGCGCTGACAGGGTGTATCAGCCCCAGCATTTT
TRBV7-9	TRBJ2-1	.	.	CASSRSHEQFF	TGTGCCAGCAGCCGTTCCCATGAGCAGTTCTTC
TRBV7-3	TRBJ2-1	.	TRBD2	CASSLTPSGGRVNEQFF	TGTGCCAGCAGCTTAACCCCCTCGGGGGGGAGGGTGAATGAGCAGTTCTTC
TRBV7-3	TRBJ2-2	.	TRBD1	CASRDSTAGELFF	TGTGCCAGCCGGGACAGTACGGCCGGGGAGCTGTTTTTT
TRBV11-3	TRBJ2-7	few	TRBD2	CASSLVMLAGEKYEQYF	TGTGCCAGCAGCTTAGTAATGCTAGCGGGAGAGAAGTACGAGCAGTACTTC
TRBV21-1	TRBJ2-1	.	.	CASSKGVPSGRASRAVESYNEQFF	TGTGCCAGCAGCAAAGGCGTCCCTAGCGGGAGGGCGTCAAGGGCCGTGGAGTCCTACAATGAGCAGTTCTTC
TRBV6-5	TRBJ1-1	.	.	CASSSGVMNTEAFF	TGTGCCAGCAGTTCGGGGGTTATGAACACTGAAGCTTTCTTT
TRBV10-3	TRBJ2-7	.	TRBD1	CAIDIRGTGPYEQYF	TGTGCCATCGATATACGGGGGACAGGGCCCTACGAGCAGTACTTC
TRBV7-2	TRBJ1-1	.	.	CASSLYGVGGTEAFF	TGTGCCAGCAGCTTATATGGTGTCGGGGGCACTGAAGCTTTCTTT
TRBV11-3	TRBJ2-1	.	.	CASSLSLHANGEQFF	TGTGCCAGCAGCTTGTCACTTCATGCCAACGGTGAGCAGTTCTTC
TRBV15	TRBJ2-2	.	TRBD1	CATSSEDRSTNTGELFF	TGTGCCACCAGCAGTGAGGACAGGAGCACGAACACCGGGGAGCTGTTTTTT
TRBV28	TRBJ2-3	few	.	CASTSGAVGTDTQYF	TGTGCCAGCACCTCCGGAGCGGTGGGGACAGATACGCAGTATTTT
TRBV28	TRBJ1-5	.	.	CASSLIGVSWQPQHF	TGTGCCAGCAGTTTAATAGGGGTATCGTGGCAGCCCCAGCATTTT
TRBV7-2	TRBJ2-5	.	TRBD2	CASTIGRLAGALPETQYF	TGTGCCAGCACCATAGGGCGACTAGCGGGAGCTCTCCCGGAGACCCAGTACTTC
TRBV19	TRBJ2-1	.	.	CASSMTRSSYNEQFF	TGTGCCAGTAGTATGACCCGGAGCTCCTACAATGAGCAGTTCTTC
TRBV19	TRBJ2-1	.	.	CASSSTLSSYNEQFF	TGTGCCAGTAGTTCGACTTTGAGCTCCTACAATGAGCAGTTCTTC
TRBV28	TRBJ2-2	.	TRBD1	CASSLGRTGVTGELFF	TGTGCCAGCAGTTTAGGACGAACAGGGGTCACCGGGGAGCTGTTTTTT
TRBV7-3	TRBJ2-1	.	TRBD2	CASSLNGLAGETNEQFF	TGTGCCAGCAGCTTAAATGGGTTAGCGGGAGAAACGAATGAGCAGTTCTTC
TRBV2	TRBJ2-2	.	.	CASSDPRLITGELFF	TGTGCCAGCAGTGACCCTAGACTGATCACCGGGGAGCTGTTTTTT
TRBV9	TRBJ2-2	.	TRBD2	CASSLGPSGYTGELFF	TGTGCCAGCAGCCTAGGCCCTAGCGGATACACCGGGGAGCTGTTTTTT
TRBV7-7	TRBJ2-3	.	TRBD2	CASSSALLAGGADTQYF	TGTGCTAGCAGCTCCGCATTACTAGCGGGGGGTGCAGATACGCAGTATTTT
TRBV25-1	TRBJ2-1	.	TRBD2	CASSEGGLAGNEQFF	TGTGCCAGCAGTGAGGGGGGACTAGCGGGGAATGAGCAGTTCTTC